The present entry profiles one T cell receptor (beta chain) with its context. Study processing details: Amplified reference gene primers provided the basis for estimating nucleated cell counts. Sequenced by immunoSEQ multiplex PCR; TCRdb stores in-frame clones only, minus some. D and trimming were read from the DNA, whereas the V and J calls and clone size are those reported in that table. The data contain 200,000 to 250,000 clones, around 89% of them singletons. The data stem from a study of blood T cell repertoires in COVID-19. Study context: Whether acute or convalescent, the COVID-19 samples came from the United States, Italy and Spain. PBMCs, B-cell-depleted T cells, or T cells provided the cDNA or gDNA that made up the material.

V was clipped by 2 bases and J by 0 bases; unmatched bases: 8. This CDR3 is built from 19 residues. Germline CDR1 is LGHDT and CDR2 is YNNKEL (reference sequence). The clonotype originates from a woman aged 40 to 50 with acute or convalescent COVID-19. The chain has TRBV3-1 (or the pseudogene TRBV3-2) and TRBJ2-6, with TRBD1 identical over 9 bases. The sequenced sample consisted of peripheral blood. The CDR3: CASSQIRGQGLSGANVLTF. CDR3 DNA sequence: TGTGCCAGCAGCCAAATACGGGGACAGGGACTCTCTGGGGCCAACGTCCTGACTTTC.